One and the same sample provided the 19 T cell receptor beta chains below, sequenced in a study of shared clonotypes between healthy human individuals. The protocol was immunoSEQ multiplex PCR, while the TCRdb copy is restricted to in-frame clones and leaves out a portion. The sample records about 2 million clones, about 95% being singletons. Positively selected for CCR7, the CD45RO-negative cells used as naive CD8 cells excluded terminally differentiated effector memory CD45RA+ cells. Sequencing used naive CD8+ T cells sorted from blood. The receptors were gathered from a young man in good health.

The chain uses TRBV7-9 and TRBJ2-1; D unclear. Trimming stripped 5 bases from V and 8 bases from J, with 16 bases between. The CDR3 is 14 residues long. Germline CDR1 reads SEHNR; CDR2 reads FQNEAQ (reference sequence). CDR3 nucleotides: TGTGCCAGCAGCGGATTTAGCAGTCGGGATGAGCAGTTCTTC. Translated, it gives CASSGFSSRDEQFF.

Details on this clone: The sample carries other DNA sequences with the same CDR3. The chain recombines TRBV10-3 with TRBJ1-1; 8 bases fit TRBD1. From germline, CDR1 is ENHRY and CDR2 SYGVKD. This CDR3 spans 14 amino acids. V trimming: 2 bases; J trimming: 4 bases; junction bases outside the gene matches: 3. CDR3: CAISEGQGSTEAFF. The CDR3 DNA follows: TGTGCCATCAGTGAGGGACAGGGTAGCACTGAAGCTTTCTTT.

This chain connects TRBV7-6 to TRBJ2-5; the D is unclear. Trimming pared 5 bases from V and 3 bases from J, leaving 13 bases between. Germline V gene lookup returns CDR1 SGHVS and CDR2 FNYEAQ. This CDR3 is 14 amino acids long. The CDR3 bases are TGTGCCAGCAGCCAAGGTTTATCCGAAGAGACCCAGTACTTC. This translates into CASSQGLSEETQYF.

This rearrangement joins TRBV11-2 to TRBJ2-7; D gene unclear. The CDR3 spans 14 residues. The V end lost 1 base, the J end lost 3 bases, and 10 bases lay between the germline ends. Germline CDR1 and CDR2: SGHAT and FQNNGV. The CDR3 DNA is TGTGCCAGCAGCTTAGTTACGGACGACTACGAGCAGTACTTC. Encoded protein: CASSLVTDDYEQYF.

V and J are TRBV7-2 and TRBJ2-7, with 9 bases fitting TRBD2. Unmatched junction bases numbered 8, after V lost 1 base and J lost 1 base. Germline loops: CDR1 SGHTA, CDR2 FQGNSA. The CDR3 has 17 amino acids. CDR3 region: CASSLEPRREGSYEQYF. CDR3 DNA sequence: TGTGCCAGCAGCTTAGAGCCAAGGCGGGAGGGATCCTACGAGCAGTACTTC.

About this clone itself: Other DNA sequences in the same sample also yield this CDR3. The V call is TRBV19, the J call TRBJ2-2; D is perhaps TRBD2 (6 bases). CDR1 is LNHDA and CDR2 is SQIVND in the germline V gene (reference sequence). Trimming took 3 bases from V and 7 from J, leaving 6 bases between them. The CDR3 extends over 12 amino acids. The DNA of the CDR3 is TGTGCCAGTAGTATCGGGGGCGGGGAGCTGTTTTTT. It yields the protein CASSIGGGELFF.

As concerns this clone: Other DNA sequences in the sample encode the same CDR3. The rearrangement links TRBV6-6 to TRBJ2-7, with D unclear. There are 14 residues in the CDR3. Germline CDR1 MNHNY, CDR2 SVGAGI (reference sequence). With 0 bases removed from V and 5 bases from J, the gap between germline ends came to 11 bases. The CDR3 sequence is CASSYSPSGDEQYF. The DNA for the CDR3 is TGTGCCAGCAGTTACTCCCCCTCGGGCGACGAGCAGTACTTC.

This clone was recorded once. The chain joins TRBV7-9 to TRBJ2-6; D is unresolved. V shed 4 bases and J shed 0 bases, with 13 bases lying between them. The CDR3 contains 17 residues. Looked up from germline, CDR1 is SEHNR and CDR2 is FQNEAQ (reference sequence). CDR3 sequence reads: CASSSTRAGSGANVLTF. The CDR3 DNA sequence: TGTGCCAGCAGCTCCACCCGGGCCGGCTCTGGGGCCAACGTCCTGACTTTC.

The chain recombines TRBV21-1 with TRBJ1-2; the D segment call TRBD1 is taken from the table without a DNA check. TRBV21-1 is labeled a pseudogene. This CDR3 has 15 residues. CDR3 loop: CASSKGTIVGYGYTF. CDR3 bases: TGTGCCAGCAGCAAAGGGACAATAGTCGGCTATGGCTACACCTTC.

V usage is TRBV6-6 and J usage is TRBJ1-2; D possibly corresponds to TRBD1 (6 bases). V was shortened by 5 bases and J by 6 bases, with 22 bases between the two germline ends. Germline V lookup: CDR1 MNHNY, CDR2 SVGAGI (reference sequence). The CDR3 length is 16 residues. The CDR3 sequence is CASSVPDRLYVDGYTF. In DNA, the CDR3 is TGTGCCAGCAGTGTACCCGACAGGCTGTATGTTGATGGCTACACCTTC.

The J gene is TRBJ1-2, the V gene TRBV9; tentatively, D is TRBD1 (6 bases). This CDR3 is 15 amino acids long. V was trimmed by 0 bases and J by 6 bases, leaving 15 bases between them. The V gene's germline CDR1 is SGDLS and CDR2 YYNGEE. The CDR3 DNA reads TGTGCCAGCAGCGTAGACCAGGGGCCAGGGCATGGCTACACCTTC. The encoded protein is CASSVDQGPGHGYTF. Using reference TRBV9 and TRBJ1-2 for the parts outside the CDR3, the full variable domain is DSGVTQTPKHLITATGQRVTLRCSPRSGDLSVYWYQQSLDQGLQFLIQYYNGEERAKGNILERFSAQQFPDLHSELNLSSLELGDSALYFCASSVDQGPGHGYTFGSGTRLTVV.

This rearrangement joins TRBV27 to TRBJ1-2, with TRBD1 identical over 7 bases. After removal of 2 bases from V and 7 bases from J, the junction contained 10 bases not matched to a gene. Germline loops: CDR1 MNHEY, CDR2 SMNVEV (reference sequence). The CDR3 length is 15 residues. CDR3 sequence: CASSLSQGVFTGYTF. DNA of the CDR3: TGTGCCAGCAGTTTAAGCCAGGGGGTATTTACTGGCTACACCTTC.

In this sample, this clone turned up once. The chain is built from TRBV11-2 and TRBJ2-7, with D perhaps TRBD1 (6 bases). The V end lost 5 bases, the J end lost 3 bases, and 17 bases lay between the germline ends. The CDR3 contains 15 residues. Germline CDR1 and CDR2: SGHAT and FQNNGV. In nucleotides, the CDR3 is TGTGCCAGCAGCCCCATTTATGGGGGCCTCTACGAGCAGTACTTC. Its translation: CASSPIYGGLYEQYF.

The chain employs TRBV28 and TRBJ2-1; TRBD1 aligns across 8 bases. CDR1 and CDR2 from the germline V gene are MDHEN and SYDVKM. V lost 4 bases, J lost 4 bases, and 15 bases stayed unmatched. There are 18 residues in the CDR3. This CDR3 reads CASSSQNPGQGVYNEQFF. The CDR3 DNA is TGTGCCAGCAGTTCCCAGAACCCCGGACAGGGAGTTTACAATGAGCAGTTCTTC.

In its sample, this clone was seen once. V usage is TRBV4-1 and J usage is TRBJ2-1; 10 bases map to TRBD1. The CDR3 consists of 16 residues. The junction had 10 bases not matched to a gene; V was cut back by 4 bases and J by 7 bases. Germline V gene sequence: CDR1 MGHRA, CDR2 YSYEKL. CDR3 sequence: CASSPLGEGQGNEQFF. The CDR3 DNA follows: TGCGCCAGCAGCCCCTTAGGGGAGGGACAGGGGAATGAGCAGTTCTTC.

The V and J genes are TRBV7-9 and TRBJ1-2; a possible D gene is TRBD1 (6 bases). The germline gives CDR1 SEHNR, CDR2 FQNEAQ (reference sequence). CDR3 length: 13 amino acids. V dropped 7 bases and J dropped 4 bases, with 13 bases sitting between them. The CDR3 DNA reads as TGTGCCAGCACCCCGGGACATATCTATGGCTACACCTTC. Encoded protein: CASTPGHIYGYTF. The variable domain in full, with the rest retrieved from reference TRBV7-9 and TRBJ1-2, is DTGVSQNPRHKITKRGQNVTFRCDPISEHNRLYWYRQTLGQGPEFLTYFQNEAQLEKSRLLSDRFSAERPKGSFSTLEIQRTEQGDSAMYLCASTPGHIYGYTFGSGTRLTVV.

The V and J genes are TRBV29-1 and TRBJ2-2, with D perhaps matching TRBD1 (6 bases). Germline loops: CDR1 SQVTM, CDR2 ANQGSEA. This CDR3 contains 15 residues. V was clipped by 3 bases and J by 2 bases, with 13 bases between them. The DNA of the CDR3 is TGCAGCGTTGATTTGACAGGCCTCAACACCGGGGAGCTGTTTTTT. Translation: CSVDLTGLNTGELFF.

V usage is TRBV6-5 and J usage is TRBJ1-1; D is possibly TRBD1 (5 bases). Germline V gives CDR1 MNHEY, CDR2 SVGAGI. This CDR3 contains 14 residues. The V end lost 2 bases, the J end lost 2 bases, and 9 bases lay between the germline ends. The CDR3 nucleotides are TGTGCCAGCAGTTACACGGGGCCCAACACTGAAGCTTTCTTT. Encoded protein: CASSYTGPNTEAFF.

The chain recombines TRBV23-1 with TRBJ1-2; perhaps TRBD1 as D (5 bases). TRBV23-1 is classed as an ORF, of uncertain function. V was cut by 4 bases and J by 2 bases, with 14 bases left in between. The CDR3 loop spans 15 amino acids. CDR3 amino acids: CASSPTGAGNYGYTF. The CDR3 coding sequence is TGCGCCAGCAGTCCCACCGGGGCGGGGAACTATGGCTACACCTTC.